A single sample gave rise to the 17 T cell receptor beta chains below, sequenced in a study of CD8+ T cells in alopecia areata. RNA extraction was followed by reverse transcription into cDNA, which acted as the sequencing template. This table comes from immunoSEQ multiplex PCR, and its TCRdb copy is limited to in-frame clones, with some not included. The table lists 110,000 or so clones, around two fifths of them singletons. Sequencing was carried out using CD4+ T cells sorted from blood. The source is a human donor with alopecia areata.

CDR3 nucleotides: TGTGCCAGCAGGGAGCGGGAGGGCCAAGAGACCCAGTACTTC. Residues: CASREREGQETQYF. The gene calls are TRBV7-2 and TRBJ2-5, with 10 bases identical to TRBD2. Germline V gene data show CDR1 as SGHTA and CDR2 as FQGNSA. J gave up 1 base and V 6 bases, and 2 bases lay outside the gene matches. The CDR3 has 14 residues. The entire variable domain, with the rest obtained from reference TRBV7-2 and TRBJ2-5, is as follows: GAGVSQSPSNKVTEKGKDVELRCDPISGHTALYWYRQSLGQGLEFLIYFQGNSAPDKSGLPSDRFSAERTGGSVSTLTIQRTQQEDSAVYLCASREREGQETQYFGPGTRLLVL.

V usage is TRBV5-1 and J usage is TRBJ1-5; D is unresolved. Per the germline V gene, CDR1 is SGHRS and CDR2 is YFSETQ. Trimming pared 4 bases from V and 4 bases from J, leaving 9 bases between. The CDR3 loop spans 13 amino acids. CDR3 in DNA: TGCGCCAGCAGCGAAGGTGGGAATCAGCCCCAGCATTTT. Its translation: CASSEGGNQPQHF.

CDR3 coding DNA: TGCAGCTGTCGTCCTAGCGGGAAGTACGAGCAGTACTTC. Translated: CSCRPSGKYEQYF. The rearrangement links TRBV29-1 to TRBJ2-7; TRBD2 aligns across 9 bases. The CDR3 consists of 13 residues. The germline V gene has CDR1 SQVTM and CDR2 ANQGSEA. The trim removed 8 bases at V and 4 bases at J, leaving 9 bases unmatched.

Concerning this clone itself: It is likely a read error, because the conserved phenylalanine at the end of the CDR3 is missing. J is TRBJ2-7 and V is TRBV18; D not resolved. The CDR3 spans 12 residues. V was trimmed by 3 bases and J by 0 bases, leaving 3 bases between them. Looked up from germline, CDR1 is KGHSH and CDR2 is LQKENI. This CDR3 reads CASSPSSYEQYS. For the CDR3, the DNA is TGTGCCAGCTCACCTAGCTCCTACGAGCAGTACTCC.

The V call is TRBV20-1, the J call TRBJ1-1, with D unclear. CDR3 length: 10 amino acids. CDR1 is DFQATT, CDR2 SNEGSKA, per germline (reference sequence). V was trimmed by 6 bases and J by 0 bases, leaving 2 bases between them. The CDR3 spells CSAMNTEAFF. The DNA of the CDR3 is TGCAGTGCAATGAACACTGAAGCTTTCTTT.

This clone was seen more than once but under ten times. Other DNA sequences from this sample encode an identical CDR3 as well. V and J are TRBV28 and TRBJ2-7; 9 nucleotides align to TRBD1. V trimming: 5 bases; J trimming: 3 bases; junction bases outside the gene matches: 2. CDR3 size: 13 residues. CDR1 is MDHEN and CDR2 is SYDVKM in the germline V gene. This CDR3 is CASSPGQGYEQYF. The CDR3 DNA sequence: TGTGCCAGCAGTCCGGGACAGGGCTACGAGCAGTACTTC.

The chain recombines TRBV25-1 with TRBJ1-1; D uncertain. V lost 2 bases and J 1 base, leaving 8 bases between the germline ends. This CDR3 comprises 14 residues. Looked up from germline, CDR1 is MGHDK and CDR2 is SYGVNS. The DNA for the CDR3 is TGTGCCAGCAGTGAAACGGATACGAACACTGAAGCTTTCTTT. This sequence encodes CASSETDTNTEAFF.

V and J are TRBV5-1 and TRBJ2-6; D gene unclear. Trimming left V 4 bases short and J 1 base short, with 12 bases between. Germline CDR1 and CDR2: SGHRS and YFSETQ. CDR3 length equals 16 residues. The CDR3 bases are TGCGCCAGCAGCCGAGACCAGCTGTCTGGGGCCAACGTCCTGACTTTC. This translates into CASSRDQLSGANVLTF.

The chain recombines TRBV6-5 with TRBJ1-5; D gene unclear. Germline assignment: CDR1 MNHEY and CDR2 SVGAGI. The CDR3 sequence is 12 residues long. V gave up 6 bases and J gave up 14 bases, with 17 bases separating them. The CDR3 sequence is CASRDARGIEHF. The DNA for the CDR3 is TGTGCCAGCAGAGACGCACGTGGGATTGAGCATTTT.

The chain is built from TRBV27 and TRBJ1-2, with D possibly TRBD1 on 6 matching bases. Germline V gene lookup returns CDR1 MNHEY and CDR2 SMNVEV (reference sequence). Between the trimmed V and J ends, which lost 5 bases and 8 bases, there was a span of 12 bases. The CDR3 loop spans 12 amino acids. The CDR3 is CASSKQGWGYTF. The CDR3 DNA is TGTGCCAGCAGTAAACAGGGCTGGGGCTACACCTTC.

In its sample, this clone was seen a few times. CDR3 in amino acids: CASSTGSAGVTDTQYF. The CDR3 DNA reads TGTGCCAGCAGCACCGGCTCGGCGGGGGTCACAGATACGCAGTATTTT. V usage is TRBV7-3 and J usage is TRBJ2-3; 7 bases align to TRBD2. The CDR3 totals 16 residues. The germline V gene has CDR1 SGHTA and CDR2 FQGTGA. V was clipped by 5 bases and J by 2 bases; unmatched bases: 10.

The V gene is TRBV28, the J gene TRBJ2-3; 9 nucleotides match TRBD1. The CDR3 consists of 16 residues. With V trimmed by 6 bases and J by 5 bases, 12 bases remained unmatched. CDR1 is MDHEN and CDR2 is SYDVKM in the germline V gene. The CDR3 DNA is TGTGCCAGCAGGCTAGGACGGGGGACAGGGAAAGATACGCAGTATTTT. Encoded protein: CASRLGRGTGKDTQYF. Complete variable domain (other parts from reference TRBV28 and TRBJ2-3): DVKVTQSSRYLVKRTGEKVFLECVQDMDHENMFWYRQDPGLGLRLIYFSYDVKMKEKGDIPEGYSVSREKKERFSLILESASTNQTSMYLCASRLGRGTGKDTQYFGPGTRLTVL.

The chain couples TRBV19 to TRBJ2-7; unclear D gene. V was trimmed by 3 bases and J by 3 bases, leaving 15 bases between them. The CDR3 is made up of 15 amino acids. Germline values: CDR1 LNHDA, CDR2 SQIVND (reference sequence). The CDR3 region is CASSMGSQNIYEQYF. The DNA of the CDR3 is TGTGCCAGTAGTATGGGGTCCCAGAACATCTACGAGCAGTACTTC.

The chain has TRBV5-1 and TRBJ2-5; TRBD2 is a possible D gene (6 bases). The germline gives CDR1 SGHRS, CDR2 YFSETQ. The CDR3 is 12 amino acids. Trimming pared 4 bases from V and 4 bases from J, leaving 8 bases between. Written as DNA, the CDR3 is TGCGCCAGCAGCCGGGGAGGAGAGACCCAGTACTTC. Its protein is CASSRGGETQYF.

This clone was counted a few times. This chain links TRBV7-2 with TRBJ1-1; no definite D call. The length of the CDR3 is 12 residues. Germline V gives CDR1 SGHTA, CDR2 FQGNSA. The germline V and J ends were trimmed by 4 bases and 1 base, with 4 bases remaining between them. The chain's CDR3 is CASSSTNTEAFF. The DNA of the CDR3 is TGTGCCAGCAGCTCGACGAACACTGAAGCTTTCTTT.

This clone was seen only a few times. The chain recombines TRBV2 with TRBJ1-2; D is possibly TRBD1 (5 bases). Germline V gene sequence: CDR1 SNHLY, CDR2 FYNNEI. Trimming took 5 bases from V and 2 from J, leaving 12 bases between them. The CDR3 runs 14 residues. The CDR3 DNA is TGTGCCAGCAGTCGGGACGGCGCAAACTATGGCTACACCTTC. Protein product: CASSRDGANYGYTF.

The rearrangement joins TRBV29-1 to TRBJ1-2, with unresolved D. V lost 6 bases and J lost 11, with 13 bases in between. CDR3 length: 10 amino acids. The germline CDR1 and CDR2 sequences are SQVTM and ANQGSEA. As DNA, the CDR3 is TGCAGCGTCTGGGAGAACGAGTACACCTTC. Translation gives CSVWENEYTF.